The entry below describes one T cell receptor beta chain. This receptor's antigen is unknown. Base qualities are missing; no much larger clone stands one base away. TCR CDR3 regions were amplified from genomic DNA by multiplex PCR using the deep immunoSEQ assay. For each cell subset, the extracted genomic DNA was distributed evenly across all wells of several immunoSEQ 96-well plates, and each plate served as one replicate. For sorted subsets, roughly 0.2 ug genomic DNA, equal to some 28,000 T cell genomes, was loaded into each replicate PCR. Purified libraries were measured with a Qubit 3.0 fluorometer, size-checked on a Bioanalyzer 2100, and measured again with the KAPA Library Quantification kit. Each immunoSEQ 96-well plate was sequenced on its own single-read 150-cycle Illumina NextSeq 550 flow cell. Per the source publication's procedure: Because the immunoSEQ output included only junctional sequences and no quality scores, the filtering could not be the same as the filtering used for full-length reads. Sequences were annotated with PyIR, a Python wrapper for IgBLAST v1.9, and V/J genes and CDR3 were assigned using IMGT germline references. Reads with weak V/J assignments (E-value above 1e-6), missing CDR3, stop codons, out-of-frame junctions, or ambiguous translated residues were removed. V3J clonotypes were defined as sequences sharing an identical inferred V gene, J gene, and CDR3 amino acid sequence. The percentage overlap between two repertoires was calculated by dividing the number of shared unique clonotypes by the size of the smaller repertoire. RTK rarefaction, the Chao1 estimator, and Recon v2.1 estimates of unobserved clonotypes were used to assess repertoire richness. Generation probabilities for all TCRbeta clonotypes obtained by the gDNA method from four donors were computed using OLGA. Entries here come from immuneACCESS through TCRdb and include only in-frame sequences with V and J called. Some clones fail to appear in such tables; in the studies checked, an unresolved V gene covers under half of the shortfall, and the cause of the remainder is unknown. The V and J calls and clone size come from that table; D and trimming were worked out from the DNA. In all, the sample holds 750,000 to 1,000,000 clones, and roughly 92% of those were seen once. Of the sample, about 24% is held by the ten largest clones.

The record originates from a study of shared clonotypes between healthy human individuals (dated by TCRdb to about 2020). With regard to the full study: The cohort comprised two women and a few men aged 18 to 49 years. Per donor, three plates each were used for CD4 naive and CD4 memory, two for CD8 naive, and one for CD8 memory. To estimate repertoire size and how much clonotypes are shared between individuals, the study performed deep sequencing of blood TCR repertoires from roughly five healthy adults. To increase sequencing depth and limit assay-specific biases, TCR repertoire library preparation and sequencing were carried out by different laboratories using diverse techniques. Leukapheresis yielded between about 0.9 and 9.5 billion PBMCs per donor. Summary of the overall study and its limitations: Across four donors, approximately 4.9% of naive CD4, 3% to 4% of naive CD8, about 2.3% of memory CD4, and approximately 0.4% of memory CD8 clonotypes were shared. Rarefaction of sorted-subset datasets indicated incomplete sequencing despite the large sequencing depth. Higher generation probabilities were observed for clonotypes shared by all four sorted-subset donors than for non-shared clonotypes. Sampling was limited to blood, and TCR repertoires in tissue likely differ from TCR repertoires in blood. Naive subsets generally had larger estimated clonotype richness than memory subsets did. Because the study included a small number of donors, the genetic and exposure-history diversity represented was limited. Based on pairwise subsampling, the degree of clonotype sharing among donors was expected to be affected by sequencing depth.

For the CD8 naive samples, CD45RO-negative cells were positively selected for CCR7, yielding a CD45RA+CCR7+ population from which TemRA cells were excluded. The donors were healthy, HIV-negative adults with no recently reported acute infections or vaccinations. Every donor was a Caucasian adult residing in Nashville, Tennessee, USA. Blood was collected by leukapheresis, and PBMCs were isolated by Ficoll-Histopaque density gradient centrifugation and then cryopreserved in liquid nitrogen vapor phase. Analytical flow cytometry was used to check the purity and quantity of every magnetically sorted T cell population. Genomic DNA was isolated from every sorted fraction and measured by UV absorbance on a Nanodrop 2000c. The CDR3 spans 14 residues, from the cysteine through the phenylalanine. The retained sequence is limited to the CDR3, 42 bases, with the frame set at the first base. V is clipped by 2 bases and J by 3 bases, and the sequence between their germline boundaries is 10 bases long. The germline V gene (reference sequence) provides CDR1 MNHNY and CDR2 SVGAGI.

Sequenced input: naive CD8+ T cells sorted from blood. Interpreted using the paper, the cell subset or site label stands for: CD45RA+CCR7+. The sequence links TRBV6-6 to TRBJ2-5, with a tentative D gene TRBD1 over 5 matching bases. The origin of this receptor is a man aged 30 to 45 in good health. The DNA is TGTGCCAGCAGTTACGCAGGGTCTGAAGAGACCCAGTACTTC. It codes for CASSYAGSEETQYF.